Listed here are 30 T cell receptor beta chains from one sample, sequenced in a study of blood T cell repertoires in COVID-19 (dated by TCRdb to 2020 to 2021). Libraries were made using the immunoSEQ multiplex PCR assay. TCRdb took this table from immuneACCESS and kept in-frame rearrangements with V and J called. Such tables lack part of the clones; where checked against another copy, unresolved V genes explain under half of the gap, and the rest is unexplained. Across this sample there are a few hundred thousand clones, with about 87% seen only once. 10% of the sample goes to the ten largest clones. The specimen was PBMCs or T cells enriched from blood (not recorded which). These TCRs come from a man in his late teens or twenties with acute COVID-19.

The chain has TRBV7-9 and TRBJ2-1; maybe TRBD2 (6 bases). Germline V CDR1 and CDR2: SEHNR, FQNEAQ (reference sequence). The length of the CDR3 is 15 residues. With 5 bases removed from V and 2 bases from J, the gap between germline ends came to 13 bases. The CDR3 DNA reads as TGTGCCAGCAGCCACGGGAGTGTGACCTACAATGAGCAGTTCTTC. The encoded protein is CASSHGSVTYNEQFF.

V is TRBV10-3 and J is TRBJ2-3; TRBD2 might be the D (5 bases). Germline assignment: CDR1 ENHRY and CDR2 SYGVKD. Trimming removed 6 bases at V and 3 bases at J, with 7 bases between. CDR3 length: 12 amino acids. The CDR3 nucleotides read TGTGCCATCAGCTCGGGGACAGATACGCAGTATTTT. It is translated as CAISSGTDTQYF.

This clone was seen a single time. The J gene is TRBJ2-3, the V gene TRBV4-1, with 8 bases that match TRBD1. This CDR3 contains 15 residues. Trimming at V came to 3 bases and at J to 4 bases, leaving 6 bases not matched to a gene. Looked up from germline, CDR1 is MGHRA and CDR2 is YSYEKL. Here the CDR3 reads CASSQVQGAADTQYF. The DNA for the CDR3 is TGCGCCAGCAGCCAGGTGCAGGGGGCCGCAGATACGCAGTATTTT.

J is TRBJ2-1 and V is TRBV7-9; D unclear. The ends were cut back, 0 bases at V and 7 bases at J, with 4 bases in the middle. The CDR3 sequence is 12 residues long. Looked up from germline, CDR1 is SEHNR and CDR2 is FQNEAQ (reference sequence). In nucleotides, the CDR3 is TGTGCCAGCAGCTTAGCCCTGAATGAGCAGTTCTTC. Translated, it gives CASSLALNEQFF.

This clone appeared a few times. V is TRBV11-2 and J is TRBJ1-3; D is perhaps TRBD1 (6 bases). Germline CDR1 reads SGHAT; CDR2 reads FQNNGV. The V end was cut by 1 base, the J end by 4 bases, with 14 bases between. The CDR3 loop spans 16 amino acids. In nucleotides, the CDR3 is TGTGCCAGCAGCTTAGGGGACACCCTCAGAGGAAACACCATATATTTT. Translating it yields CASSLGDTLRGNTIYF.

The chain joins TRBV28 to TRBJ2-7; 7 nucleotides match TRBD2. V lost 7 bases to trimming and J lost 3 bases; unmatched junction nucleotides: 9. Germline assignment: CDR1 MDHEN and CDR2 SYDVKM. The CDR3 totals 14 residues. In DNA, the CDR3 is TGTGCCAGCACTCCTCTCCTAGCGGACTACGAGCAGTACTTC. Translation gives CASTPLLADYEQYF.

This clone was seen once. The V call is TRBV30, the J call TRBJ1-4; D might be TRBD1 (6 bases). CDR3 size: 14 residues. Germline values: CDR1 GTSNPN, CDR2 SVGIG (reference sequence). Trimming removed 5 bases at V and 7 bases at J, with 17 bases between. As DNA, the CDR3 is TGTGCCTGGTCTAACGGGGGCGGGGGTGAAAAACTGTTTTTT. Translation: CAWSNGGGGEKLFF.

This clone was recorded only once. This chain uses TRBV3-1 (or the pseudogene TRBV3-2) with TRBJ2-7; D remains ambiguous. Germline-derived CDR1 and CDR2 are LGHDT and YNNKEL (reference sequence). The CDR3 has 14 amino acids. V shed 3 bases and J shed 1 base, with 10 bases lying between them. The CDR3 nucleotides are TGTGCCAGCAGCCATGAACACCGTTCCTACGAGCAGTACTTC. This sequence encodes CASSHEHRSYEQYF.

This chain connects TRBV19 to TRBJ2-1; weak D call: TRBD2 (5 bases). The V end was cut by 0 bases, the J end by 2 bases, with 14 bases between. In germline, CDR1 is LNHDA, CDR2 SQIVND (reference sequence). The length of the CDR3 is 17 residues. CDR3 amino acids: CASSIDRRLSTYNEQFF. The CDR3 nucleotides are TGTGCCAGTAGTATAGATAGGCGACTATCAACCTACAATGAGCAGTTCTTC.

This chain links TRBV5-1 with TRBJ2-7, with D perhaps TRBD1 (5 bases). This CDR3 has 12 amino acids. CDR1 and CDR2 (germline): SGHRS, YFSETQ. Trimming stripped 2 bases from V and 5 bases from J, with 8 bases between. CDR3: CASSFRVDEQYF. CDR3 sequence (DNA): TGCGCCAGCAGCTTCAGGGTTGACGAGCAGTACTTC.

The chain is built from TRBV15 and TRBJ2-1, with TRBD2 identical over 11 bases. J was trimmed by 0 bases and V by 8 bases; bases with no gene match: 9. The germline CDR1 and CDR2 sequences are LNHNV and YYDKDF (reference sequence). The CDR3 has 17 amino acids. DNA of the CDR3: TGTGCCACCCTTCCCGGGACTAGCGGACCCTCCTACAATGAGCAGTTCTTC. Translated: CATLPGTSGPSYNEQFF.

V usage is TRBV21-1 and J usage is TRBJ2-1; the table's D call TRBD1 went unverified against the DNA. TRBV21-1 is an annotated pseudogene. This CDR3 comprises 21 residues. CDR3 region: CASSKDVKGGASFRSYNEQFF. The CDR3 DNA sequence: TGTGCCAGCAGCAAAGATGTAAAAGGGGGTGCGAGTTTTAGGTCCTACAATGAGCAGTTCTTC.

The rearrangement joins TRBV6-1 to TRBJ2-7, with D maybe TRBD2 (6 bases). CDR1 is MNHNS and CDR2 is SASEGT in the germline V gene. Trimming left V 0 bases short and J 3 bases short, with 12 bases between. The CDR3 runs to 15 residues. CDR3 coding DNA: TGTGCCAGCAGTGAAGCGGGACTGCAGGGCTACGAGCAGTACTTC. Translating it yields CASSEAGLQGYEQYF.

The V and J genes are TRBV19 and TRBJ1-2; no definite D call. The V gene lost 9 bases and the J gene lost 7 bases, with 15 bases spanning the gap. The CDR3 loop spans 12 amino acids. Germline loops: CDR1 LNHDA, CDR2 SQIVND (reference sequence). CDR3 in DNA: TGTGCCAGCCATGGGCGTCTACCTGGCTACACCTTC. Translated, it gives CASHGRLPGYTF.

The chain uses TRBV7-2 and TRBJ1-2; 8 bases align to TRBD1. The CDR3 runs to 15 residues. J lost 3 bases, V lost 4 bases, and 7 bases had no gene match. CDR1 is SGHTA and CDR2 is FQGNSA in the germline V gene. CDR3 region: CASSSGTGGDYGYTF. The DNA for the CDR3 is TGTGCCAGCAGCTCCGGGACAGGTGGAGACTATGGCTACACCTTC.

This sequence joins TRBV19 and TRBJ2-7; a weak D match, TRBD2 (6 bases). The CDR3 loop spans 14 amino acids. Trimming cost V 3 bases and J 3 bases, with 12 bases left between them. CDR1 is LNHDA, CDR2 SQIVND, per germline (reference sequence). CDR3 sequence (DNA): TGTGCCAGTAGTATTGCGGGAACGAACTACGAGCAGTACTTC. Protein: CASSIAGTNYEQYF.

The chain has TRBV12-3 or TRBV12-4 and TRBJ2-7; tentatively, D is TRBD2 (6 bases). The ends were cut back, 8 bases at V and 6 bases at J, with 14 bases in the middle. The CDR3 is 12 residues long. The CDR3 sequence is CASRGYAREQYF. CDR3 bases: TGTGCCAGCCGGGGGTATGCTCGCGAGCAGTACTTC.

The chain is built from TRBV7-3 and TRBJ2-3; possibly TRBD1 for D (6 bases). The germline V gene has CDR1 SGHTA and CDR2 FQGTGA. This CDR3 region has 13 residues. Trimming cost V 2 bases and J 6 bases, with 9 bases left between them. In nucleotides, the CDR3 is TGTGCCAGCAGCTTACTGCAGGGGGATACGCAGTATTTT. Amino acid sequence: CASSLLQGDTQYF.

The V gene is TRBV3-1 (or the pseudogene TRBV3-2), the J gene TRBJ2-5, with D unclear. The CDR3 covers 14 residues. Trimming cost V 7 bases and J 3 bases, with 15 bases left between them. The germline V gene encodes CDR1 LGHDT and CDR2 YNNKEL (reference sequence). The CDR3 spells CASTVQERKETQYF. The CDR3 DNA reads TGTGCCAGCACGGTCCAGGAAAGGAAAGAGACCCAGTACTTC.

Details on this clone: An end of the junction does not agree with germline; a read error may underlie this. The chain has TRBV4-1 and TRBJ2-1, with TRBD1 identical over 9 bases. The CDR3 is made up of 16 amino acids. Germline CDR1 reads MGHRA; CDR2 reads YSYEKL. CDR3 amino acids: CASRQGQGKTHNEQFF. The CDR3 bases are TGCGCCAGCAGACAAGGACAGGGGAAGACCCACAATGAGCAGTTCTTC.

The gene calls are TRBV7-9 and TRBJ2-3; TRBD1 agrees at 8 bases. Germline trimming cut 4 bases from V and 6 bases from J; bases unmatched to any gene: 3. CDR3 length equals 13 residues. Germline V gene sequence: CDR1 SEHNR, CDR2 FQNEAQ (reference sequence). The CDR3 sequence is CASSSGGADTQYF. The CDR3 coding sequence is TGTGCCAGCAGCTCAGGGGGCGCGGATACGCAGTATTTT.

The chain joins TRBV5-1 to TRBJ2-7; the match to TRBD1 covers 7 bases. CDR3 length: 14 amino acids. V lost 3 bases, J lost 3 bases, and 6 bases stayed unmatched. Germline lookup yields CDR1 SGHRS and CDR2 YFSETQ. The CDR3 spells CASSSTTGNYEQYF. CDR3 sequence (DNA): TGCGCCAGCAGCTCCACGACAGGGAACTACGAGCAGTACTTC.

In regard to this clone: A read error may produce the germline difference seen at one junction end. V and J are TRBV18 and TRBJ1-1; TRBD1 matches 9 bases. The CDR3 is made up of 17 amino acids. Germline V gene sequence: CDR1 KGHSH, CDR2 LQKENI. The CDR3 DNA reads TGTGCCAGCTCGCCACAAACAGGGGGCGCTGGGGACACTGAAGCTTTCTTT. Its translation: CASSPQTGGAGDTEAFF.

The V call is TRBV27, the J call TRBJ1-1; D not resolved. V shed 5 bases and J shed 4 bases, with 11 bases lying between them. Germline V gives CDR1 MNHEY, CDR2 SMNVEV (reference sequence). The CDR3 is 13 amino acids. CDR3 DNA: TGTGCCAGCAGTCTTGGGCTGACCACTGAAGCTTTCTTT. It is translated as CASSLGLTTEAFF.

This rearrangement joins TRBV6-5 to TRBJ1-2; 10 bases match TRBD1. The germline CDR1 and CDR2 sequences are MNHEY and SVGAGI. The CDR3 is 11 amino acids. The DNA for the CDR3 is TGTGTAGGGACAGGGGACTATGGCTACACCTTC. Residues: CVGTGDYGYTF.

The rearrangement uses TRBV5-6 and TRBJ2-7; 9 bases match TRBD1. The V and J ends lost 0 bases and 1 base, in that order; junction bases with no gene match: 5. Per the germline V gene, CDR1 is SGHDT and CDR2 is YYEEEE. The CDR3 has 16 amino acids. In DNA, the CDR3 is TGTGCCAGCAGCTTGGGACAGGGGGGAAGATCCTACGAGCAGTACTTC. This sequence encodes CASSLGQGGRSYEQYF. Drawing the rest from reference TRBV5-6 and TRBJ2-7, the complete variable domain is DAGVTQSPTHLIKTRGQQVTLRCSPKSGHDTVSWYQQALGQGPQFIFQYYEEEERQRGNFPDRFSGHQFPNYSSELNVNALLLGDSALYLCASSLGQGGRSYEQYFGPGTRLTVT.

V and J are TRBV29-1 and TRBJ1-2; D uncertain. Deletions cut 3 bases from V and 1 base from J, with 6 bases between. This CDR3 contains 12 residues. CDR1 and CDR2 from the germline V gene are SQVTM and ANQGSEA. CDR3 region: CSVEASNYGYTF. The CDR3 nucleotides are TGCAGCGTTGAGGCCAGTAACTATGGCTACACCTTC. Together with reference TRBV29-1 and TRBJ1-2, the CDR3 gives the full variable domain: SAVISQKPSRDICQRGTSLTIQCQVDSQVTMMFWYRQQPGQSLTLIATANQGSEATYESGFVIDKFPISRPNLTFSTLTVSNMSPEDSSIYLCSVEASNYGYTFGSGTRLTVV.

This clone was observed a single time. This sequence joins TRBV9 and TRBJ1-1, with 9 positions matching TRBD1. This CDR3 has 16 residues. Germline V gene data show CDR1 as SGDLS and CDR2 as YYNGEE. The ends lost 3 bases at V and 3 bases at J; junction bases unmatched: 9. The CDR3 DNA reads TGTGCCAGCAGCGGGGGGACAGGGTTGAGCGACACTGAAGCTTTCTTT. It specifies CASSGGTGLSDTEAFF. The entire variable domain, with the rest obtained from reference TRBV9 and TRBJ1-1, is as follows: DSGVTQTPKHLITATGQRVTLRCSPRSGDLSVYWYQQSLDQGLQFLIQYYNGEERAKGNILERFSAQQFPDLHSELNLSSLELGDSALYFCASSGGTGLSDTEAFFGQGTRLTVV.

V and J are TRBV6-5 and TRBJ1-1; possible D gene TRBD1, 6 bases. CDR3 length: 12 residues. Germline loops: CDR1 MNHEY, CDR2 SVGAGI. Trimming left V 4 bases short and J 10 bases short, with 13 bases between. CDR3 bases: TGTGCCAGCAGTTCTGGGGGCGAAGGAGCTTTCTTT. This encodes CASSSGGEGAFF.

The rearrangement joins TRBV4-3 to TRBJ2-7; D is possibly TRBD1 (5 bases). V was cut by 4 bases and J by 4 bases, with 14 bases left in between. Per germline, CDR1 LGHNA and CDR2 YSLEER. The CDR3 is 14 amino acids. The CDR3 DNA reads TGCGCCAGCAGCCCCGATTGGGGCGGATACGAGCAGTACTTC. Translated: CASSPDWGGYEQYF.